These 9 T cell receptor beta chains were sequenced from one sample in a study of blood T cell repertoires in COVID-19. The table came from immunoSEQ multiplex PCR; TCRdb's copy has only in-frame clones and leaves some out. The data contain some 96,000 clones, about 89% of them seen just once; the ten biggest clones take up 10%. Input material: peripheral blood. All receptors derive from a man aged 50 to 59 with acute or convalescent COVID-19.

This rearrangement joins TRBV4-2 to TRBJ2-3, with D possibly being TRBD1 (5 bases). There are 14 residues in the CDR3. V shed 0 bases and J shed 1 base, with 5 bases lying between them. The germline V gene has CDR1 LGHNA and CDR2 YNFKEQ. The CDR3 sequence: CASSQEQGTDTQYF. Written as DNA, the CDR3 is TGTGCCAGCAGCCAAGAACAGGGCACAGATACGCAGTATTTT.

V and J are TRBV6-5 and TRBJ1-5; 7 nucleotides align to TRBD1. J lost 4 bases, V lost 7 bases, and 10 bases had no gene match. Germline CDR1 and CDR2: MNHEY and SVGAGI. The CDR3 sequence is 15 residues long. This CDR3 reads CASTEDRVWNQPQHF. DNA for the CDR3: TGTGCCAGCACCGAAGACAGGGTGTGGAATCAGCCCCAGCATTTT.

The chain joins TRBV2 to TRBJ1-4; 12 bases match TRBD1. The germline V gene encodes CDR1 SNHLY and CDR2 FYNNEI. This CDR3 is built from 13 residues. V shed 6 bases, J shed 7 bases, and the junction held 0 bases outside the gene matches. In nucleotides, the CDR3 is TGTGCCAGCAGGGGACAGGGGGCTGAAAAACTGTTTTTT. Translating it yields CASRGQGAEKLFF.

The J gene is TRBJ1-2, the V gene TRBV7-8; perhaps TRBD1 as D (6 bases). Germline loops: CDR1 SGHVS, CDR2 FQNEAQ. The length of the CDR3 is 15 residues. Trimming left V 6 bases short and J 4 bases short, with 18 bases between. The CDR3 loop is CASSLNTGIGYGYTF. CDR3 sequence (DNA): TGTGCCAGCAGTCTCAATACAGGGATTGGCTATGGCTACACCTTC.

CDR3 bases: TGTGCCAGCAGCCAAGGGGCAGGGAATAGCAATCAGCCCCAGCATTTT. This encodes CASSQGAGNSNQPQHF. The chain combines TRBV7-2 with TRBJ1-5; tentative D call: TRBD1 (5 bases). Deletions cut 5 bases from V and 0 bases from J, with 14 bases between. CDR3 length: 16 amino acids. Germline CDR1 is SGHTA and CDR2 is FQGNSA. Full variable domain (rest looked up from reference TRBV7-2 and TRBJ1-5): GAGVSQSPSNKVTEKGKDVELRCDPISGHTALYWYRQSLGQGLEFLIYFQGNSAPDKSGLPSDRFSAERTGGSVSTLTIQRTQQEDSAVYLCASSQGAGNSNQPQHFGDGTRLSIL.

The gene calls are TRBV10-3 and TRBJ2-7, with 8 bases fitting TRBD1. With V trimmed by 4 bases and J by 3 bases, 5 bases remained unmatched. Germline V gives CDR1 ENHRY, CDR2 SYGVKD. This CDR3 comprises 14 residues. CDR3 nucleotides: TGTGCCATCAGTGTTGGGACAGGATTCTACGAGCAGTACTTC. Translating gives CAISVGTGFYEQYF.

The chain employs TRBV23-1 and TRBJ1-5, with 7 positions matching TRBD1. TRBV23-1 is identified as an open reading frame with a role that is uncertain. CDR3 length equals 14 residues. With 11 bases clipped from V and 3 bases from J, the junction kept 10 bases outside the gene matches. The CDR3 sequence: CAPTPQGNNQPQHF. The CDR3 coding sequence is TGCGCCCCTACCCCACAGGGGAACAATCAGCCCCAGCATTTT.

This sequence joins TRBV21-1 and TRBJ1-6; the table's D call, TRBD1, has no DNA check behind it. TRBV21-1 is a listed pseudogene. The CDR3 runs 15 residues. CDR3 sequence (DNA): TGTGCCAGCAGCAAAGAGGACAAACCGAGGAAACCCCTCCACTTT. It codes for CASSKEDKPRKPLHF.

The chain joins TRBV7-8 to TRBJ1-5; 7 nucleotides match TRBD1. The CDR3 runs 14 residues. Looked up from germline, CDR1 is SGHVS and CDR2 is FQNEAQ. J gave up 4 bases and V 5 bases, and 5 bases lay outside the gene matches. CDR3: CASSPDRFNQPQHF. The CDR3 region has the DNA TGTGCCAGCAGCCCGGACAGGTTTAATCAGCCCCAGCATTTT.